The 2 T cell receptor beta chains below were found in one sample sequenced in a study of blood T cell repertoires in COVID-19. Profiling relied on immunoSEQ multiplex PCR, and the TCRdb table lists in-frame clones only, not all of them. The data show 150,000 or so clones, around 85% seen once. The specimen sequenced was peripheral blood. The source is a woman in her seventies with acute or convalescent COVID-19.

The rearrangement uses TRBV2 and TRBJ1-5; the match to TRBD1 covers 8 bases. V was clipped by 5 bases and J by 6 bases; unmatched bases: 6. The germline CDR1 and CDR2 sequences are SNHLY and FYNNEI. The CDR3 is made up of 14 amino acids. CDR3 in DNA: TGTGCCAGCAGTAAACAGGGGGACGCTCAGCCCCAGCATTTT. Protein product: CASSKQGDAQPQHF.

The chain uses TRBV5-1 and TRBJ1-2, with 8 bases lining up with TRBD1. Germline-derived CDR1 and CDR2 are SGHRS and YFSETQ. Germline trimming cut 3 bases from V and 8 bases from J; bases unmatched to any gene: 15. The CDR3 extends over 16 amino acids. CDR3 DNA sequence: TGCGCCAGCAGCTCCCCAAACAGGGGGGGCGGGGGCGGCTACACCTTC. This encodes CASSSPNRGGGGGYTF.